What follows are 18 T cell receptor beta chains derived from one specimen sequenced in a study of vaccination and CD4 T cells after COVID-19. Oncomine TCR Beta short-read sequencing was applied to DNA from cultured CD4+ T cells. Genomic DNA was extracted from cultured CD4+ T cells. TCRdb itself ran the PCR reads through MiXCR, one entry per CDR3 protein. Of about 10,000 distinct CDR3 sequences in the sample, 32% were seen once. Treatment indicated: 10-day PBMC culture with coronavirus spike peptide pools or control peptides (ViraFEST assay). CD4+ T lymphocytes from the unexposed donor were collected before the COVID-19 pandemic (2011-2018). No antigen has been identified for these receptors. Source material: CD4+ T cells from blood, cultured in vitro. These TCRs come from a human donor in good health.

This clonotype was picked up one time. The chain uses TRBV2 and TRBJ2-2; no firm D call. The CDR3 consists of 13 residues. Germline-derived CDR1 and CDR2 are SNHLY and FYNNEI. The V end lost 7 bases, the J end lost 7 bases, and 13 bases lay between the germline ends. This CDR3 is CASTAVSGGELFF. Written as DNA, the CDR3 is TGTGCCAGCACAGCCGTGAGTGGCGGGGAGCTGTTTTTT.

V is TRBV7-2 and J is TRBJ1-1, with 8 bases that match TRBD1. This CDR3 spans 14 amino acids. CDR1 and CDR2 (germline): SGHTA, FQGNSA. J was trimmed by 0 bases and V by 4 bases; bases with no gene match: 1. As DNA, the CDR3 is TGTGCCAGCAGCTCGGACAGGGTGAACACTGAAGCTTTCTTT. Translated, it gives CASSSDRVNTEAFF.

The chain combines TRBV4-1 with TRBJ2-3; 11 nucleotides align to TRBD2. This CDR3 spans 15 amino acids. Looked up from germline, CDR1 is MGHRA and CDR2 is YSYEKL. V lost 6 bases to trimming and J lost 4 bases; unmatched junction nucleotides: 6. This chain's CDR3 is CASSRLAGSSDTQYF. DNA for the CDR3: TGCGCCAGCAGTAGACTAGCGGGAAGCTCAGATACGCAGTATTTT.

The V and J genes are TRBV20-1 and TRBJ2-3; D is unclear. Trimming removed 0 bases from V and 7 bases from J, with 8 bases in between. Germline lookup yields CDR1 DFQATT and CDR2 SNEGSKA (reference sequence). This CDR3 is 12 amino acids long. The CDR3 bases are TGCAGTGCTAGAGATAGGGCCTATACGCAGTATTTT. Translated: CSARDRAYTQYF.

In DNA, the CDR3 is TGTGCCAGCAGCCTCAAGACAGTTAACACTGAAGCTTTCTTT. Its translation: CASSLKTVNTEAFF. This sequence joins TRBV7-9 and TRBJ1-1; possibly TRBD1 for D (5 bases). The CDR3 is 14 residues long. Germline V gives CDR1 SEHNR, CDR2 FQNEAQ (reference sequence). V lost 5 bases to trimming and J lost 2 bases, with 12 bases between them.

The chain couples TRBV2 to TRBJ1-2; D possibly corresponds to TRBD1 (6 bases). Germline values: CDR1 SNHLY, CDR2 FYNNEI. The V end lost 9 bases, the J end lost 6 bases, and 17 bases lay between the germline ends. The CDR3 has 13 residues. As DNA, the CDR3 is TGTGCCAGTACGCCAGGGGTGGCCCATGGCTACACCTTC. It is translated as CASTPGVAHGYTF.

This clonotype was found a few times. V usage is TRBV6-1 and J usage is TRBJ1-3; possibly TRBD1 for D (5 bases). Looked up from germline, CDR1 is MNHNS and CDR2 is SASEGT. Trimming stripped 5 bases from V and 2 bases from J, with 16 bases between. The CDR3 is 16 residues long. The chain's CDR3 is CASSPSGMGAGNTIYF. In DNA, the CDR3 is TGTGCCAGCAGTCCCTCAGGGATGGGGGCTGGAAACACCATATATTTT.

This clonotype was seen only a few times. The CDR3, as DNA: TGTGCCAGCAGCCTAGGGCATAACTATGGCTACACCTTC. Protein: CASSLGHNYGYTF. The V and J genes are TRBV7-2 and TRBJ1-2, with no clear D. Trimming stripped 5 bases from V and 1 base from J, with 8 bases between. The CDR3 contains 13 residues. From germline, CDR1 is SGHTA and CDR2 FQGNSA.

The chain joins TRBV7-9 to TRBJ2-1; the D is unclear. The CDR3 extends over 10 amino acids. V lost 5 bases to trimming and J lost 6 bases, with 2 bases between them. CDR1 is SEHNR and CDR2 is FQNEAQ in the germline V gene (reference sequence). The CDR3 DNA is TGTGCCAGCAGCCGCAATGAGCAGTTCTTC. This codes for CASSRNEQFF.

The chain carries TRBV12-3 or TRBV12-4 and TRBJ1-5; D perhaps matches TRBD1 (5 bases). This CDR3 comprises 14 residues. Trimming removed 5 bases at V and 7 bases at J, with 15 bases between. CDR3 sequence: CASSAGRVVQPQHF. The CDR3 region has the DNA TGTGCCAGCAGTGCCGGCAGGGTGGTACAGCCCCAGCATTTT.

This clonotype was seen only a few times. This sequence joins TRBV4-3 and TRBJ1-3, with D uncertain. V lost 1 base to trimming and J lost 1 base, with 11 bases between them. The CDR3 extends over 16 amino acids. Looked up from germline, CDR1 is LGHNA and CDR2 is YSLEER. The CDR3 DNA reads TGCGCCAGCAGCCAAGGTGCCGGGCAGTCTGGAAACACCATATATTTT. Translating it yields CASSQGAGQSGNTIYF.

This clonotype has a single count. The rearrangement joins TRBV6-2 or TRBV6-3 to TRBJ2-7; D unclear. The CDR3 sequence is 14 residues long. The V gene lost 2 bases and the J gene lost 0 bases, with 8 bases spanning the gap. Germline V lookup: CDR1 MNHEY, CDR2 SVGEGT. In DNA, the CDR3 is TGTGCCAGCAGTTACCCCGGCAGCTCCTACGAGCAGTACTTC. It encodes CASSYPGSSYEQYF.

CDR3 amino acids: CASSRDRDYEAFF. CDR3 nucleotide sequence: TGTGCCAGCAGCCGGGACAGAGACTATGAAGCTTTCTTT. This chain connects TRBV2 to TRBJ1-1; 7 nucleotides match TRBD1. The germline CDR1 and CDR2 sequences are SNHLY and FYNNEI. The trim removed 6 bases at V and 7 bases at J, leaving 8 bases unmatched. The CDR3 is 13 residues long.

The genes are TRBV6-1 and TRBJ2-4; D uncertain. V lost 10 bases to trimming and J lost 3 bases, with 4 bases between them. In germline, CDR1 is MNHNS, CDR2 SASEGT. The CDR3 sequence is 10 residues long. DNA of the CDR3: TGTGCCACCGGCAAAAACATTCAGTACTTC. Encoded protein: CATGKNIQYF.

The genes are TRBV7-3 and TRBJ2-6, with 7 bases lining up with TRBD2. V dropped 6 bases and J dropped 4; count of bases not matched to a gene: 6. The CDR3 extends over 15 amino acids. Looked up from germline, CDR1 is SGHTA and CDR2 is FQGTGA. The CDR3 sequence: CASRRDYSGANVLTF. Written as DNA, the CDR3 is TGTGCCAGCAGAAGGGACTACTCGGGGGCCAACGTCCTGACTTTC. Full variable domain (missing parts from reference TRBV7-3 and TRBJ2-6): GAGVSQTPSNKVTEKGKYVELRCDPISGHTALYWYRQSLGQGPEFLIYFQGTGAADDSGLPNDRFFAVRPEGSVSTLKIQRTERGDSAVYLCASRRDYSGANVLTFGAGSRLTVL.

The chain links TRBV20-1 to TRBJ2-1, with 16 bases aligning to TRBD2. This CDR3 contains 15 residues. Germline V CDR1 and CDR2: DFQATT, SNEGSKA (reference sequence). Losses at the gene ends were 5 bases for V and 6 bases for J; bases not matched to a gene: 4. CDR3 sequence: CSAPGTSGRANEQFF. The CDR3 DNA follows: TGCAGTGCTCCTGGGACTAGCGGGAGGGCCAATGAGCAGTTCTTC.

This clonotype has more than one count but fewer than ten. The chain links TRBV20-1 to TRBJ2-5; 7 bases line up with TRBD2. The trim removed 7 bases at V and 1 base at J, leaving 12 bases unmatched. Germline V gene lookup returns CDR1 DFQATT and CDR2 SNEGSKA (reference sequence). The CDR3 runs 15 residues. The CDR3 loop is CSGADPASGQETQYF. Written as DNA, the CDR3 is TGCAGTGGGGCGGACCCGGCTAGCGGCCAAGAGACCCAGTACTTC.

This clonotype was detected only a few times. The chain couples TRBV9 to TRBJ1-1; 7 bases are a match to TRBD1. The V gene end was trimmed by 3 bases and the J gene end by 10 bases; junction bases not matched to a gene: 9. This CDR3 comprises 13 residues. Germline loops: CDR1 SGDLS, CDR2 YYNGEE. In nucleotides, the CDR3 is TGTGCCAGCAGCGCCATCCAGGGGGTGGGAGCTTTCTTT. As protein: CASSAIQGVGAFF.